One and the same sample provided the 5 T cell receptor beta chains below, sequenced in a study of blood T cell repertoires in COVID-19. Here immunoSEQ multiplex PCR was the method, and the copy in TCRdb shows in-frame clones only, minus some. The data show around 130,000 clones, more than 65% seen once. The specimen was peripheral blood. The origin of the receptors is a human donor in a cohort sampled during active COVID-19.

This rearrangement joins TRBV5-4 to TRBJ1-1, with TRBD1 identical over 7 bases. The germline CDR1 and CDR2 sequences are SGHNT and YYREEE (reference sequence). The V and J ends lost 4 bases and 5 bases, in that order; junction bases with no gene match: 11. This CDR3 has 15 amino acids. CDR3 sequence: CASSPEPGGQTEAFF. DNA for the CDR3: TGTGCCAGCAGCCCCGAACCAGGGGGACAGACTGAAGCTTTCTTT.

V usage is TRBV7-9 and J usage is TRBJ1-4, with 9 bases fitting TRBD1. From germline, CDR1 is SEHNR and CDR2 FQNEAQ (reference sequence). The CDR3 length is 15 residues. V dropped 5 bases and J dropped 5; count of bases not matched to a gene: 6. In DNA, the CDR3 is TGTGCCAGCAGCCTCGGGACAGGGCAAAATGAAAAACTGTTTTTT. Its translation: CASSLGTGQNEKLFF.

The rearrangement uses TRBV7-9 and TRBJ2-7; 8 bases match TRBD2. The CDR3 is made up of 14 amino acids. Germline CDR1 reads SEHNR; CDR2 reads FQNEAQ (reference sequence). J lost 7 bases, V lost 4 bases, and 9 bases had no gene match. The CDR3 here is CASSYGSGGQEQYF. The CDR3 DNA is TGTGCCAGCAGCTACGGTTCGGGGGGGCAAGAGCAGTACTTC.

The J gene is TRBJ1-5, the V gene TRBV6-4, with TRBD1 matching 8 bases. This CDR3 is 18 amino acids long. Losses at the gene ends were 5 bases for V and 7 bases for J; bases not matched to a gene: 19. Per germline, CDR1 MRHNA and CDR2 SNTAGT. The CDR3: CASSPHPQGADRVQPQHF. DNA of the CDR3: TGTGCCAGCAGTCCCCACCCGCAGGGGGCTGATCGTGTCCAGCCCCAGCATTTT.

This clone was picked up a small number of times. The J gene is TRBJ2-7, the V gene TRBV4-1, with 7 nucleotides matching TRBD1. The CDR3 consists of 16 residues. Trimming at V came to 4 bases and at J to 0 bases, leaving 9 bases not matched to a gene. Per germline, CDR1 MGHRA and CDR2 YSYEKL. The CDR3 nucleotides read TGCGCCAGCAGCCGGGAGCCGGGACAGCTCTCCTACGAGCAGTACTTC. Residues: CASSREPGQLSYEQYF.